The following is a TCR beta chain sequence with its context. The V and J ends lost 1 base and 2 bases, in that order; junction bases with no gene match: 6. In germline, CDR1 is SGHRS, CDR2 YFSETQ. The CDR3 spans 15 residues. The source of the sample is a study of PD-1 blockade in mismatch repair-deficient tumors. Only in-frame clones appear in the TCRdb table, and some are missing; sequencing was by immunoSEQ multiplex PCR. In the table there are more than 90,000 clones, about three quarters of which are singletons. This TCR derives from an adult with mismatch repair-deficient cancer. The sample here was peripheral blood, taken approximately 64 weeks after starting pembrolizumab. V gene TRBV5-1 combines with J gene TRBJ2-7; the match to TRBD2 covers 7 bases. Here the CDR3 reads CASSLFSGPAYEQYF. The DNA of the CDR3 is TGCGCCAGCAGCTTGTTTAGCGGGCCAGCCTACGAGCAGTACTTC.